This is a list of T cell receptor beta chains from one sample in a study of beta chain features in type 1 diabetes. Sequencing was performed with immunoSEQ multiplex PCR; in TCRdb, only in-frame clones are kept and a portion is missing. The repertoire has hundreds of thousands of clones, roughly an eighth of them found once; the top ten carry more than 0.02%. The specimen was naive CD4+ T cells from blood. These TCRs come from a woman between 35 and 50 years old in good health. Each CDR3 is given with its conserved first and last residue. Fields, in order: CDR3 length, V gene, CDR3 protein.

>12|TRBV19
CASRGSNQPQHF
>15|TRBV18
CASSPPHVSGNTIYF
>11|TRBV7-9
CASSLTQAVTF
>13|TRBV29-1
CSVEDGAGPGTFF
>15|TRBV2
CASSASGGAGDTQYF
>15|TRBV5-1
CASSPSWRGEVEQFF
>14|TRBV14
CASSQDVRVYEQYF
>13|TRBV2
CASRKDRGDEQYF
>13|TRBV6-5
CASSPHSSYEQYF
>13|TRBV5-5
CASSLDGGEKLFF
>13|TRBV19
CASRDRGEETQYF
>12|TRBV18
CASSSDTGELFF
>16|TRBV13
CASSSPGQGASSEAFF
>17|TRBV19
CASSILASGAYTGELFF
>13|TRBV6-5
CASSYPQGNGYTF
>13|TRBV7-2
CASSLERTDTQYF
>11|TRBV7-8
CASSFGLEQYF
>18|TRBV9
CASSARGGPLTSTDTQYF
>12|TRBV29-1
CSVDRGPTEAFF
>15|TRBV18
CASSERQGGSYEQYF
>16|TRBV7-8
CASSGTGGYSNQPQHF
>14|TRBV6-1
CASSEAFGGNTIYF
>14|TRBV15
CATSRQSPSDTQYF
>15|TRBV5-4
CASSTTGTDKNIQYF
>15|TRBV7-6
CASSQSPDRGLGYTF
>15|TRBV5-1
CASSLVGASTDTQYF
>18|TRBV13
CASSLGDRSHSYNSPLHF
>16|TRBV6-6
CASSYSMRGGKETQYF
>13|TRBV9
CASGGGTPPGYTF